The rows below give T cell receptor beta chains drawn from one sample of a study of long-term antiretroviral therapy in people with HIV. Sequenced by immunoSEQ multiplex PCR; TCRdb stores in-frame clones only, minus some. The sample lists 40,000 or so clones; less than 90% were seen once. The sequencing used unsorted PBMCs, collected just before starting antiretroviral therapy. All receptors derive from a woman between 18 and 30 years old with HIV. The CDR3 runs from the conserved cysteine through the conserved F or W.

J,V,CDR3
TRBJ2-7,TRBV7-9,CASSSGWGQAPYEQYF
TRBJ2-7,TRBV4-3,CASSRQSGTYEQYF
TRBJ2-1,TRBV5-4,CASSLVGGEQFF
TRBJ2-7,TRBV6-5,CASRERENEQYF
TRBJ2-7,TRBV28,CASPLQGMNPSYEQYF
TRBJ2-7,TRBV16,CASSQSHYEQYF
TRBJ2-1,TRBV28,CASGFPSRQSYNEQFF
TRBJ2-7,TRBV7-9,CASSLVQGRAGGEQYF
TRBJ2-5,TRBV11-2,CASSPMLVPYQETQYF
TRBJ2-3,TRBV6-5,CASRKIAGRTDTQYF
TRBJ1-1,TRBV29-1,CSVRTGQHTEAFF
TRBJ1-3,TRBV7-3,CASVLGQRGFSGNTIYF
TRBJ2-1,TRBV28,CASLGVNNEQFF
TRBJ2-6,TRBV15,CATSRDLGAGGANVLTF
TRBJ2-5,TRBV2,CASIPGTTDGETQYF
TRBJ1-6,TRBV28,CASSLTGGLFRDSPLHF
TRBJ1-1,TRBV28,CASSFGTVNTEAFF
TRBJ1-2,TRBV11-3,CASSSGGVEGYTF
TRBJ2-5,TRBV7-2,CASSPTAGGETQYF
TRBJ2-7,TRBV7-2,CASSLEGTSGTYEQYF
TRBJ2-5,TRBV9,CASSVGLATGETQYF
TRBJ2-7,TRBV7-2,CASSQGAEQYF
TRBJ2-3,TRBV27,CASKGETDTQYF
TRBJ1-3,TRBV18,CASSPARGNSGNTIYF
TRBJ2-5,TRBV7-2,CASSPRSLNGGGETQYF
TRBJ2-7,TRBV28,CASSFPGYEQYF
TRBJ1-1,TRBV19,CASSIEDLNTEAFF
TRBJ1-1,TRBV12-5,CASGLGPGADTEAFF
TRBJ2-5,TRBV13,CASSFYPNQETQYF
TRBJ1-2,TRBV7-6,CASSPGTGLFYGYTF
TRBJ1-1,TRBV6-5,CATPSLPTEAFF
TRBJ1-2,TRBV5-6,CASGRDRGFYGYTF
TRBJ1-5,TRBV7-2,CASSLENRNQPQHF
TRBJ1-2,TRBV28,CASSGRPRVYYGYTF
TRBJ2-4,TRBV19,CASSIGGRAVLGIQYF
TRBJ1-2,TRBV4-3,CASSQDLIYGYTF
TRBJ2-7,TRBV7-2,CASSLVARQGAYEQYF
TRBJ2-5,TRBV29-1,CSIKSGRGGETQYF